The source of this T cell receptor beta chain is a study of T cell responses to AZD1222 COVID-19 vaccine. The CDR3 is 14 amino acids. Germline V gene sequence: CDR1 LGHDT, CDR2 YNNKEL (reference sequence). V was pared by 1 base and J by 2 bases, with 9 bases between. The table came from immunoSEQ multiplex PCR; TCRdb's copy has only in-frame clones and leaves some out. In the table there are around 99,000 clones, about 90% of which are singletons. The sample consisted of peripheral blood, taken on day 0 of AZD1222 vaccination. The clonotype originates from an adult in good health. The genes are TRBV3-1 (or the pseudogene TRBV3-2) and TRBJ2-7; D is perhaps TRBD1 or TRBD2 (5 bases each). CDR3 bases: TGTGCCAGCAGCCAAGGGGGGTCAACCTACGAGCAGTACTTC. Its translation is CASSQGGSTYEQYF.